This TCR beta chain was observed in a study of response to subunit inactivated influenza vaccine. This clonotype was seen at least ten times. The CDR3 runs 12 residues. Germline loops: CDR1 SGHTA, CDR2 FQGNSA. Deletions cut 3 bases from V and 9 bases from J, with 9 bases between. MiXCR was run by TCRdb on the RT-PCR reads, yielding one entry per CDR3 protein. The table records over 650,000 distinct CDR3 sequences, less than 20% of them present only once. The material sequenced was PBMCs from blood, taken more than 4 days after vaccination. The sequence derives from a man in his fifties who received an inactivated influenza vaccine. The rearrangement links TRBV7-2 to TRBJ1-3, with D unclear. The CDR3 sequence is CASSLYPSTIYF. CDR3 DNA: TGTGCCAGCAGCTTGTATCCCAGCACCATATATTTT.